This passage covers 22 T cell receptor beta chains from one sample sequenced in a study of cytotoxic CD8 clonotypes in ibrutinib-treated CLL. TCRdb's table, derived via immunoSEQ multiplex PCR, lists solely in-frame clones and lacks some. The sample carries about 69,000 clones, 80% recorded once. Here the sequenced sample was PBMCs, taken at disease progression, from a patient treated with ibrutinib. The source is a human donor with chronic lymphocytic leukemia.

The V call is TRBV5-1, the J call TRBJ2-3; D is unresolved. The V end was cut by 6 bases, the J end by 4 bases, with 12 bases between. Germline V gene lookup returns CDR1 SGHRS and CDR2 YFSETQ. CDR3 length equals 13 residues. The CDR3 region has the DNA TGCGCCAGCACCACCCCAGGTGCAGATACGCAGTATTTT. It encodes CASTTPGADTQYF.

This chain links TRBV30 with TRBJ1-4; D is ambiguous. V was trimmed by 1 base and J by 4 bases, leaving 7 bases between them. The germline V gene encodes CDR1 GTSNPN and CDR2 SVGIG (reference sequence). The CDR3 runs 13 residues. The CDR3 nucleotides are TGTGCCTGGAGTGGAGGTTTTAATGAAAAACTGTTTTTT. Translated, it gives CAWSGGFNEKLFF.

The J gene is TRBJ2-7, the V gene TRBV5-1; D may match TRBD1 or TRBD2 (5 bases each). CDR1 SGHRS and CDR2 YFSETQ come from the germline V gene. The CDR3 spans 16 residues. The germline V and J ends were trimmed by 0 bases and 7 bases, with 20 bases remaining between them. DNA of the CDR3: TGCGCCAGCAGCTTGGAGGGGCCTAGTATCTCGGGGGAGCAGTACTTC. This encodes CASSLEGPSISGEQYF.

This chain connects TRBV4-1 to TRBJ2-5, with D unresolved. Trimming stripped 3 bases from V and 2 bases from J, with 13 bases between. The CDR3 consists of 15 residues. The germline V gene has CDR1 MGHRA and CDR2 YSYEKL. In DNA, the CDR3 is TGCGCCAGCAGCCACGTTAAGGCCAATCAAGAGACCCAGTACTTC. As protein: CASSHVKANQETQYF.

This chain joins TRBV7-8 and TRBJ1-1; D gene ambiguous. CDR1 is SGHVS and CDR2 is FQNEAQ in the germline V gene. Trimming took 1 base from V and 4 from J, leaving 16 bases between them. CDR3 length: 16 residues. As DNA, the CDR3 is TGTGCCAGCAGCTTAGGGGGAGCGGGGAGGAGCACTGAAGCTTTCTTT. It yields the protein CASSLGGAGRSTEAFF.

The chain uses TRBV5-6 and TRBJ1-1; tentative D call: TRBD1 (6 bases). The V end lost 3 bases, the J end lost 6 bases, and 12 bases lay between the germline ends. This CDR3 has 13 residues. CDR1 and CDR2 from the germline V gene are SGHDT and YYEEEE. For the CDR3, the DNA is TGTGCCAGCAGCTGGGGACACCCGGCTGAAGCTTTCTTT. Protein: CASSWGHPAEAFF.

The chain links TRBV5-1 to TRBJ1-2; 7 positions agree with TRBD1. The CDR3 has 14 amino acids. In germline, CDR1 is SGHRS, CDR2 YFSETQ. The V gene end was trimmed by 6 bases and the J gene end by 4 bases; junction bases not matched to a gene: 9. The CDR3 DNA reads TGCGCCAGCACCTCGGACAGGAGTTCCTATGGCTACACCTTC. As protein: CASTSDRSSYGYTF.

V usage is TRBV9 and J usage is TRBJ2-5; no firm D call. Trimming took off 0 bases at V and 4 bases at J, with 10 bases between the two ends. Germline lookup yields CDR1 SGDLS and CDR2 YYNGEE. The CDR3 has 14 residues. The CDR3 bases are TGTGCCAGCAGCGTAGCGCCCTTTGGAGAGACCCAGTACTTC. Amino acid sequence: CASSVAPFGETQYF.

This chain uses TRBV5-1 with TRBJ2-1, with D perhaps matching TRBD2 (5 bases). The V gene's germline CDR1 is SGHRS and CDR2 YFSETQ. Trimming took off 0 bases at V and 4 bases at J, with 11 bases between the two ends. This CDR3 spans 15 amino acids. CDR3 nucleotide sequence: TGCGCCAGCAGCTTGGTTGCGGGCCAATACAATGAGCAGTTCTTC. Encoded protein: CASSLVAGQYNEQFF.

This clone was observed many times. Written as DNA, the CDR3 is TGTGCCAGCAGTCTCTTACAAGACACTGAAGCTTTCTTT. Translation gives CASSLLQDTEAFF. The V and J genes are TRBV2 and TRBJ1-1; no clear D gene. V dropped 5 bases and J dropped 3 bases, with 10 bases sitting between them. Germline assignment: CDR1 SNHLY and CDR2 FYNNEI. This CDR3 has 13 residues. The full variable domain, with the rest looked up from reference TRBV2 and TRBJ1-1, is EPEVTQTPSHQVTQMGQEVILRCVPISNHLYFYWYRQILGQKVEFLVSFYNNEISEKSEIFDDQFSVERPDGSNFTLKIRSTKLEDSAMYFCASSLLQDTEAFFGQGTRLTVV.

This chain links TRBV2 with TRBJ1-5; D unclear. The CDR3 extends over 23 amino acids. Trimming removed 4 bases from V and 7 bases from J, with 41 bases in between. Germline V lookup: CDR1 SNHLY, CDR2 FYNNEI. The CDR3 DNA reads TGTGCCAGCAGTGCTTTACTTTCGGGGAAGAAGGTCCTAAGGGAAGGTCGGTGGCAGCCCCAGCATTTT. As protein: CASSALLSGKKVLREGRWQPQHF.

This clone occurred a few times. The CDR3, as DNA: TGTGCCACCACTGACAGGGAGAATCAGCCCCAGCATTTT. Protein sequence: CATTDRENQPQHF. The V gene is TRBV15, the J gene TRBJ1-5; TRBD1 agrees at 7 bases. This CDR3 comprises 13 residues. Per the germline V gene, CDR1 is LNHNV and CDR2 is YYDKDF (reference sequence). The trim removed 7 bases at V and 4 bases at J, leaving 4 bases unmatched.

The V and J genes are TRBV6-6 and TRBJ2-1; D might be TRBD2 (6 bases). The V end lost 7 bases, the J end lost 0 bases, and 10 bases lay between the germline ends. The CDR3 is made up of 14 amino acids. Germline-derived CDR1 and CDR2 are MNHNY and SVGAGI (reference sequence). The CDR3 DNA follows: TGTGCCAGCATCGAGACTAGCTCCTACAATGAGCAGTTCTTC. This sequence encodes CASIETSSYNEQFF.

This chain joins TRBV28 and TRBJ2-5, with D possibly being TRBD1 or TRBD2 (5 bases each). Germline V CDR1 and CDR2: MDHEN, SYDVKM. CDR3 length: 13 amino acids. Trimming took off 6 bases at V and 4 bases at J, with 12 bases between the two ends. The DNA for the CDR3 is TGTGCCAGCAGAAAGCCCGGGGCAGAGACCCAGTACTTC. Translated: CASRKPGAETQYF.

The chain uses TRBV10-1 and TRBJ2-7; the D is unclear. The CDR3 contains 12 residues. Trimming took 8 bases from V and 7 from J, leaving 15 bases between them. Per the germline V gene, CDR1 is WNHNN and CDR2 is SYGVQD (reference sequence). In DNA form, the CDR3 reads TGCGCCAGCGGGGTTACCCTGTCAGAGCAGTACTTC. Encoded protein: CASGVTLSEQYF.

CDR3 protein: CASSQEVGSYEQYF. Written as DNA, the CDR3 is TGCGCCAGCAGCCAAGAGGTGGGAAGCTACGAGCAGTACTTC. The chain has TRBV4-1 and TRBJ2-7; D gene uncertain. Germline assignment: CDR1 MGHRA and CDR2 YSYEKL. Trimming removed 0 bases from V and 3 bases from J, with 9 bases in between. The CDR3 is 14 residues long.

V and J are TRBV7-9 and TRBJ2-3; D unresolved. Germline values: CDR1 SEHNR, CDR2 FQNEAQ (reference sequence). V lost 0 bases, J lost 0 bases, and 16 bases lay in between. This CDR3 has 18 amino acids. CDR3: CASSLALGWASSTDTQYF. The CDR3 DNA reads as TGTGCCAGCAGCTTAGCATTAGGCTGGGCCTCTAGCACAGATACGCAGTATTTT. Based on the CDR3 plus reference TRBV7-9 and TRBJ2-3, the full variable domain is DTGVSQNPRHKITKRGQNVTFRCDPISEHNRLYWYRQTLGQGPEFLTYFQNEAQLEKSRLLSDRFSAERPKGSFSTLEIQRTEQGDSAMYLCASSLALGWASSTDTQYFGPGTRLTVL.

The chain is built from TRBV11-3 and TRBJ2-7, with D unresolved. The CDR3 contains 13 residues. Trimming removed 6 bases from V and 0 bases from J, with 9 bases in between. Looked up from germline, CDR1 is SGHNT and CDR2 is YENEEA. The CDR3 nucleotides are TGTGCCAGCAGTGATAGGAGCTCCTACGAGCAGTACTTC. Amino acids: CASSDRSSYEQYF. Together with reference TRBV11-3 and TRBJ2-7, the CDR3 gives the full variable domain: EAGVVQSPRYKIIEKKQPVAFWCNPISGHNTLYWYLQNLGQGPELLIRYENEEAVDDSQLPKDRFSAERLKGVDSTLKIQPAELGDSAVYLCASSDRSSYEQYFGPGTRLTVT.

This rearrangement joins TRBV28 to TRBJ2-5; perhaps D is TRBD1 or TRBD2 (5 bases each). This CDR3 contains 13 residues. Trimming took off 6 bases at V and 5 bases at J, with 13 bases between the two ends. Germline loops: CDR1 MDHEN, CDR2 SYDVKM. The CDR3 DNA follows: TGTGCCAGCAGCTTGGGGGTGATGGAGACCCAGTACTTC. As protein: CASSLGVMETQYF.

This clone has more than one count but fewer than ten. The genes are TRBV29-1 and TRBJ1-1, with 8 bases matching TRBD1. This CDR3 is 14 amino acids long. The trim removed 3 bases at V and 0 bases at J, leaving 3 bases unmatched. Germline V CDR1 and CDR2: SQVTM, ANQGSEA. The CDR3 here is CSVENRGMNTEAFF. CDR3 bases: TGCAGCGTTGAGAACAGGGGGATGAACACTGAAGCTTTCTTT.

The rearrangement joins TRBV7-6 to TRBJ1-2, with D hard to call. This CDR3 is built from 16 residues. The germline V and J ends were trimmed by 2 bases and 0 bases, with 13 bases remaining between them. CDR1 SGHVS and CDR2 FNYEAQ come from the germline V gene. Here the CDR3 DNA reads TGTGCCAGCAGCTTATACCTTGGAGGGCCTAACTATGGCTACACCTTC. Protein: CASSLYLGGPNYGYTF. The whole variable domain, remainder taken from reference TRBV7-6 and TRBJ1-2, is GAGVSQSPRYKVTKRGQDVALRCDPISGHVSLYWYRQALGQGPEFLTYFNYEAQQDKSGLPNDRFSAERPEGSISTLTIQRTEQRDSAMYRCASSLYLGGPNYGYTFGSGTRLTVV.

The chain links TRBV9 to TRBJ2-7, with 7 bases that match TRBD2. Per germline, CDR1 SGDLS and CDR2 YYNGEE. CDR3 length: 15 residues. Trimming cost V 0 bases and J 5 bases; bases outside gene matches: 8. The CDR3 DNA follows: TGTGCCAGCAGCGTAGAAGGGAGGGGTTTCGACGAGCAGTACTTC. Translating gives CASSVEGRGFDEQYF.